This T cell receptor beta chain was found in a study of molecular identifiers for immune sequencing clone quantification. Study-level points and caveats: In CMV-specific effectors, clones above 20 copies held over 98% of molecules; naive, under 1%.

CDR3 length: 16 amino acids. Germline CDR1 LNHDA, CDR2 SQIVND (reference sequence). With V trimmed by 2 bases and J by 7 bases, 10 bases remained unmatched. Naive CD8 T cell sorting was performed on the CD8+CD4-CCR7+CD45RA+ phenotype. TCRdb reanalysed the PCR reads using MiXCR and keeps one entry per CDR3 protein. The sample has about half a million distinct CDR3 sequences; roughly 23% are singletons. This clonotype has just a few counts. Antigen specificity is unknown. Sequencing was done on a sample of naive CD8+ T cells from blood, with Jurkat cell RNA spiked in. As for subset: FACS-sorted CD8+CD4-CCR7+CD45RA+ naive T cells. The chain carries TRBV19 and TRBJ2-2, with 7 bases fitting TRBD2. The receptor was derived from a human donor in good health. Some libraries in this study had Jurkat cell RNA spiked in. The CDR3 spells CASSISVQRGGGELFF. The CDR3 coding sequence is TGTGCCAGTAGTATATCCGTCCAGCGGGGTGGCGGGGAGCTGTTTTTT.